These T cell receptor beta chains were read from a single sample in a study of blood T cell repertoires in COVID-19. Clones were read by immunoSEQ multiplex PCR, and TCRdb kept only the in-frame ones, dropping some. This table has about 310,000 clones, roughly 90% appearing once. The sequenced material came from peripheral blood. These receptors were collected from a young woman with COVID-19, enrolled during active disease. Each CDR3 is given with its conserved first and last residue. The D gene is left open where the match is weak. Clone size is not always given. Where it is, it says once, few, many or a class for expanded clones.

size	D	V	J	CDR3	DNA
NA	NA	TRBV15	TRBJ1-1	CATSRGGGNTEAFF	TGTGCCACCAGCAGAGGGGGCGGGAACACTGAAGCTTTCTTT
NA	NA	TRBV7-3	TRBJ2-6	CASSFSVSGANVLTF	TGTGCCAGCAGCTTTTCCGTGTCTGGGGCCAACGTCCTGACTTTC
once	NA	TRBV11-3	TRBJ2-5	CASSHGTEETQYF	TGTGCCAGCAGCCACGGGACTGAAGAGACCCAGTACTTC
NA	TRBD2	TRBV7-2	TRBJ2-3	CASSAGLAEGMNTQYF	TGTGCCAGCAGCGCTGGACTAGCGGAGGGTATGAATACGCAGTATTTT
NA	NA	TRBV3-1/TRBV3-2	TRBJ1-3	CASGQSGNTIYF	TGTGCCAGCGGGCAGTCTGGAAACACCATATATTTT
once	NA	TRBV6-5	TRBJ2-1	CASSISGVSYNEQFF	TGTGCCAGCAGTATCAGCGGAGTTTCCTACAATGAGCAGTTCTTC
NA	NA	TRBV4-1	TRBJ1-2	CASSQGGSNYGYTF	TGCGCCAGCAGCCAAGGAGGGTCTAACTATGGCTACACCTTC
NA	TRBD1	TRBV7-9	TRBJ2-3	CASSLADRVRSADTQYF	TGTGCCAGCAGCTTAGCCGACAGGGTTCGATCAGCAGATACGCAGTATTTT
NA	NA	TRBV2	TRBJ1-6	CASSVSGYSNSPLHF	TGTGCCAGCAGTGTTTCGGGGTACTCGAATTCACCCCTCCACTTT
NA	NA	TRBV6-1	TRBJ1-4	CASSDPATNEKLFF	TGTGCCAGCAGTGACCCTGCAACTAATGAAAAACTGTTTTTT
few	NA	TRBV11-3	TRBJ2-1	CASSLDPGVGYEQFF	TGTGCCAGCAGCTTAGATCCGGGAGTTGGGTATGAGCAGTTCTTC
NA	TRBD1	TRBV29-1	TRBJ2-3	CSDRDSSDTQYF	TGCAGCGATCGGGACAGTTCAGATACGCAGTATTTT
once	NA	TRBV2	TRBJ1-1	CASSERQGEAFF	TGTGCCAGCAGTGAACGTCAGGGGGAAGCTTTCTTT
NA	NA	TRBV18	TRBJ1-1	CASSPIQGKPEAFF	TGTGCCAGCTCACCAATACAGGGTAAGCCTGAAGCTTTCTTT
NA	TRBD2	TRBV19	TRBJ2-5	CASRRTSDQETQYF	TGTGCCAGTAGGCGGACTAGCGACCAAGAGACCCAGTACTTC
NA	NA	TRBV14	TRBJ1-1	CASSQVAENTEAFF	TGTGCCAGCAGCCAAGTCGCGGAGAACACTGAAGCTTTCTTT
NA	NA	TRBV28	TRBJ1-5	CASSLLAVSQPQHF	TGTGCCAGCAGTTTATTAGCGGTCAGTCAGCCCCAGCATTTT
NA	TRBD1	TRBV5-1	TRBJ1-5	CASSRTGDSNQPQHF	TGCGCCAGCAGCCGGACAGGGGACAGCAATCAGCCCCAGCATTTT
NA	NA	TRBV14	TRBJ1-2	CASSQYIGGYTF	TGTGCCAGCAGCCAATATATTGGCGGCTACACCTTC
NA	TRBD1	TRBV5-1	TRBJ1-2	CASSLGWTGGTTPHGYTF	TGCGCCAGCAGCTTGGGGTGGACAGGGGGAACCACGCCACATGGCTACACCTTC
NA	TRBD1	TRBV12-5	TRBJ1-2	CASGPTGEAELDGYTF	TGTGCTAGTGGTCCAACAGGGGAAGCGGAGTTGGATGGCTACACCTTC
NA	NA	TRBV5-4	TRBJ1-3	CASSRFDSSGNTIYF	TGTGCCAGCAGCCGATTCGACAGCTCTGGAAACACCATATATTTT
NA	NA	TRBV19	TRBJ1-5	CASSNRGQPQHF	TGTGCCAGTAGTAATAGAGGTCAGCCCCAGCATTTT
NA	NA	TRBV5-4	TRBJ2-7	CASSSNTGYGEQYF	TGTGCCAGCAGCTCTAACACAGGTTACGGCGAGCAGTACTTC
NA	NA	TRBV19	TRBJ2-7	CASSPGLSSYEQYF	TGTGCCAGTAGTCCCGGACTTAGCTCCTACGAGCAGTACTTC
NA	TRBD1	TRBV2	TRBJ1-1	CASSDRVGEAFF	TGTGCCAGCAGCGACAGGGTGGGTGAAGCTTTCTTT